The source of this T cell receptor (beta chain) is a study of cytomegalovirus exposure and HLA in healthy donors. Study-wide results and limits: It was reported in a later analysis that an Asian-associated ancestry cluster showed fewer N-insertions than the 666-donor mean. Later genetic work tied a missense DCLRE1C variant to beta-chain V and J trimming. A later analysis found common viral pathogens apparently linked to several of the most significant clusters. In an earlier analysis, in roughly 600 donors, most V segments appeared productive either ~87% or ~30% of the time.

60 Vbeta and 13 Jbeta primers were used in PCR. Repertoires were generated with immunoSEQ multiplex PCR, while TCRdb's copy carries only in-frame clones and drops some. The table includes approximately 130,000 clones, 60% to 80% detected once. Points on this clone: What it binds is unknown.

V gave up 4 bases and J gave up 3 bases; unmatched junction bases: 21. CDR1 is SQVTM and CDR2 is ANQGSEA in the germline V gene. The CDR3 covers 19 residues. The chain couples TRBV29-1 to TRBJ1-5, with 7 nucleotides matching TRBD1. Sequenced sample: PBMCs. This receptor was identified in a woman aged 55 to 70 in good health and CMV-seropositive. The CDR3 DNA sequence: TGCAGCGTTGGGCCCCTCTTCCACAGGGGCAACGGCCTCAATCAGCCCCAGCATTTT. It codes for CSVGPLFHRGNGLNQPQHF.